One sample yielded the 29 T cell receptor beta chains listed below, sequenced in a study of post-analysis software for immune sequencing data. Whole-study results and caveats: About 5 TRBV segments were significantly more frequent in patients than in controls. TRBV5-6, TRBV5-1 and TRBV20-1 were among these segments.

Libraries were made from TCR beta cDNA, and they carried unique molecular identifiers. From the PCR reads, TCRdb called clonotypes with MiXCR, one entry per CDR3 protein. The table has about 460,000 distinct CDR3 sequences, around 40% seen once. Antigen specificity for these receptors is unknown. The specimen was blood. These receptors originate from a girl under 18 with multiple sclerosis.

This clonotype has just a few counts. The V gene is TRBV7-8, the J gene TRBJ1-5; D is unclear. CDR3 size: 15 residues. Germline V gene sequence: CDR1 SGHVS, CDR2 FQNEAQ. V was cut by 3 bases and J by 2 bases, with 11 bases left in between. CDR3 loop: CASSLPPPGNQPQHF. The CDR3 DNA sequence: TGTGCCAGCAGCTTGCCCCCCCCGGGCAATCAGCCCCAGCATTTT.

The chain is built from TRBV20-1 and TRBJ2-3, with a weak D call TRBD2 (5 bases). The CDR3 has 13 amino acids. CDR1 is DFQATT, CDR2 SNEGSKA, per germline (reference sequence). The V end was cut by 0 bases, the J end by 9 bases, with 13 bases between. Written as DNA, the CDR3 is TGCAGTGCTAGAGATTCGGGATGGCTGACGCAGTATTTT. Translated, it gives CSARDSGWLTQYF.

About this clonotype itself: An end of the junction differs from the germline gene, which may be a read error. The genes are TRBV10-3 and TRBJ2-3; 7 bases are shared with TRBD2. The CDR3 length is 14 residues. Germline V gives CDR1 ENHRY, CDR2 SYGVKD. Here the CDR3 DNA reads TGTGCCATCTCTAGCGGCGCTAGCACAGATGCGCAGTATTTT. Amino acid sequence: CAISSGASTDAQYF.

The V and J genes are TRBV11-2 and TRBJ1-1; D possibly corresponds to TRBD1 (5 bases). The V and J ends lost 5 bases and 10 bases respectively, with 23 bases between them. The CDR3 is 15 residues long. The germline V gene encodes CDR1 SGHAT and CDR2 FQNNGV. The CDR3 sequence is CASSPRRGATQVAFF. The CDR3 DNA sequence: TGTGCCAGCAGCCCTCGCAGAGGGGCTACCCAGGTAGCTTTCTTT.

This sequence joins TRBV20-1 and TRBJ1-2; TRBD1 matches at 7 bases. Germline assignment: CDR1 DFQATT and CDR2 SNEGSKA (reference sequence). This CDR3 is built from 15 residues. Trimming cost V 0 bases and J 2 bases; bases outside gene matches: 6. The CDR3 sequence is CSARDTRGRNYGYTF. The CDR3 bases are TGCAGTGCTAGAGATACAAGGGGGCGAAACTATGGCTACACCTTC.

This sequence joins TRBV20-1 and TRBJ2-1, with a tentative D call TRBD1 (5 bases). The CDR3 is made up of 15 amino acids. V lost 1 base, J lost 5 bases, and 15 bases lay in between. CDR1 and CDR2 from the germline V gene are DFQATT and SNEGSKA (reference sequence). The CDR3 sequence: CSARVAGRSDNEQFF. The CDR3, as DNA: TGCAGTGCTAGAGTGGCAGGGCGATCGGACAATGAGCAGTTCTTC.

The chain is built from TRBV18 and TRBJ2-5, with D unclear. The germline V and J ends were trimmed by 3 bases and 4 bases, with 15 bases remaining between them. Per germline, CDR1 KGHSH and CDR2 LQKENI. This CDR3 spans 15 amino acids. The CDR3 is CASSPGLGMLETQYF. Here the CDR3 DNA reads TGTGCCAGCTCACCGGGATTGGGGATGTTAGAGACCCAGTACTTC.

This chain uses TRBV20-1 with TRBJ2-1; TRBD2 matches 8 bases. V shed 5 bases, J shed 5 bases, and the junction held 14 bases outside the gene matches. CDR1 and CDR2 (germline): DFQATT, SNEGSKA (reference sequence). The CDR3 extends over 16 amino acids. The CDR3 DNA sequence: TGCAGTGCTTACTCCCGACTAGCGATCCCCAACAATGAGCAGTTCTTC. It encodes CSAYSRLAIPNNEQFF.

The J gene is TRBJ2-7, the V gene TRBV28; 9 nucleotides align to TRBD1. CDR1 is MDHEN, CDR2 SYDVKM, per germline. This CDR3 contains 15 residues. V lost 3 bases and J lost 2; bases outside the gene matches: 5. The CDR3 DNA is TGTGCCAGCAGTTTGAGTGGGGACAGGGCCTACGAGCAGTACTTC. Protein sequence: CASSLSGDRAYEQYF.

V usage is TRBV29-1 and J usage is TRBJ2-1, with 9 bases lining up with TRBD2. Germline CDR1 SQVTM, CDR2 ANQGSEA. V lost 6 bases to trimming and J lost 2 bases; unmatched junction nucleotides: 5. This CDR3 comprises 14 residues. The CDR3 protein is CSVSSGVPYNEQFF. The CDR3 bases are TGCAGCGTCTCTAGCGGGGTTCCCTACAATGAGCAGTTCTTC.

The chain employs TRBV27 and TRBJ2-6, with TRBD1 as a possible D gene (6 bases). CDR1 is MNHEY, CDR2 SMNVEV, per germline (reference sequence). This CDR3 contains 15 residues. Trimming shortened V by 4 bases and J by 2 bases, and 9 bases separated the two germline ends. Here the CDR3 DNA reads TGTGCCAGCAGTTCCAAGGGGGCTGGGGCCAACGTCCTGACTTTC. It translates to CASSSKGAGANVLTF.

For this clonotype: Mismatch with germline at one junction end may stem from a read error. The V call is TRBV28, the J call TRBJ2-2; D is ambiguous. Per germline, CDR1 MDHEN and CDR2 SYDVKM. The CDR3 sequence is 13 residues long. The CDR3 spells CASNPLRAGELFF. The CDR3 nucleotides are TGCGCCAGCAATCCTCTCAGAGCCGGGGAGCTGTTTTTT.

J is TRBJ2-7 and V is TRBV12-3 or TRBV12-4, with 9 bases matching TRBD1. The DNA end is a closer match to TRBJ2-5, so the J assignment may be wrong. This CDR3 has 14 amino acids. CDR3 sequence: CASSGQGRCGTQYF. The CDR3 nucleotides are TGTGCCAGCAGTGGACAGGGGAGGTGTGGGACCCAGTACTTC.

The gene calls are TRBV20-1 and TRBJ2-1; TRBD1 matches 8 bases. CDR1 is DFQATT, CDR2 SNEGSKA, per germline (reference sequence). This CDR3 is built from 16 residues. V gave up 0 bases and J gave up 2 bases; unmatched junction bases: 6. The CDR3 spells CSARDHQGAAYNEQFF. The CDR3 DNA reads as TGCAGTGCTAGAGATCATCAGGGGGCGGCCTACAATGAGCAGTTCTTC.

The chain has TRBV20-1 and TRBJ1-5; the D is unclear. Looked up from germline, CDR1 is DFQATT and CDR2 is SNEGSKA (reference sequence). The length of the CDR3 is 13 residues. The V end lost 5 bases, the J end lost 9 bases, and 17 bases lay between the germline ends. The CDR3 sequence is CSAQSREETPQHF. CDR3 coding DNA: TGCAGTGCTCAATCCCGGGAAGAGACGCCCCAGCATTTT.

V and J are TRBV20-1 and TRBJ1-5; 11 nucleotides line up with TRBD1. Germline CDR1 DFQATT, CDR2 SNEGSKA (reference sequence). The V gene end was trimmed by 6 bases and the J gene end by 1 base; junction bases not matched to a gene: 8. The CDR3 runs 16 residues. The CDR3 loop is CSATGQGGPSNQPQHF. The CDR3 region has the DNA TGCAGTGCAACGGGACAGGGGGGCCCGAGCAATCAGCCCCAGCATTTT.

J is TRBJ2-5 and V is TRBV7-9; 12 bases map to TRBD2. This CDR3 region has 18 residues. Germline values: CDR1 SEHNR, CDR2 FQNEAQ (reference sequence). The V segment lost 4 bases and the J segment 2 bases; nucleotides outside the gene matches: 11. The CDR3 sequence is CASSYSYLAGGRQETQYF. The CDR3 bases are TGTGCCAGCAGCTACAGTTATCTAGCGGGAGGGCGTCAAGAGACCCAGTACTTC.

V usage is TRBV20-1 and J usage is TRBJ2-7, with 8 bases lining up with TRBD2. The ends lost 8 bases at V and 2 bases at J; junction bases unmatched: 17. Germline V gene sequence: CDR1 DFQATT, CDR2 SNEGSKA (reference sequence). The CDR3 is made up of 16 amino acids. Here the CDR3 DNA reads TGCAGTCTCAGGGTTCCTAGGCTAGCGGGTACCTACGAGCAGTACTTC. The encoded protein is CSLRVPRLAGTYEQYF.

This clonotype was found a few times. V usage is TRBV29-1 and J usage is TRBJ2-7; weak D call: TRBD1 (6 bases). Germline loops: CDR1 SQVTM, CDR2 ANQGSEA. V was cut by 6 bases and J by 0 bases, with 12 bases left in between. CDR3 size: 13 residues. The CDR3 DNA reads TGCAGCGTGCTGGACAGAAGCTCCTACGAGCAGTACTTC. Translation: CSVLDRSSYEQYF.

The J gene is TRBJ1-4, the V gene TRBV30; 9 bases fit TRBD1. The CDR3 loop spans 14 amino acids. The trim removed 5 bases at V and 8 bases at J, leaving 9 bases unmatched. Per the germline V gene, CDR1 is GTSNPN and CDR2 is SVGIG (reference sequence). The CDR3 sequence: CAWAPGTGREKLFF. In DNA, the CDR3 is TGTGCCTGGGCCCCCGGGACAGGGCGCGAAAAACTGTTTTTT.

The rearrangement joins TRBV3-1 to TRBJ2-1, with D unclear. Germline V CDR1 and CDR2: LGHDT, YNNKEL (reference sequence). V was shortened by 8 bases and J by 9 bases, with 14 bases between the two germline ends. The CDR3 loop spans 12 amino acids. CDR3 nucleotide sequence: TGTGCCAGCCCCTTCAGGACCAGTGAGCAGTTCTTC. It is translated as CASPFRTSEQFF.

The chain uses TRBV4-1 and TRBJ2-3; 12 bases fit TRBD2. The J segment lost 2 bases and the V segment lost 1 base, leaving 7 bases of the junction unmatched. Per germline, CDR1 MGHRA and CDR2 YSYEKL. The CDR3 extends over 18 amino acids. CDR3 sequence reads: CASSQGLAGDRDTDTQYF. CDR3 DNA: TGCGCCAGCAGCCAAGGACTAGCGGGAGATCGGGACACAGATACGCAGTATTTT.

The gene calls are TRBV29-1 and TRBJ2-1; D remains ambiguous. Germline lookup yields CDR1 SQVTM and CDR2 ANQGSEA. The germline V and J ends were trimmed by 2 bases and 0 bases, with 5 bases remaining between them. The CDR3 covers 13 residues. The CDR3 loop is CSVETPSYNEQFF. CDR3 coding DNA: TGCAGCGTTGAAACCCCCTCCTACAATGAGCAGTTCTTC.

This chain uses TRBV6-5 with TRBJ1-2, with 7 bases fitting TRBD1. The junction had 7 bases not matched to a gene; V was cut back by 6 bases and J by 6 bases. Germline V gene sequence: CDR1 MNHEY, CDR2 SVGAGI. The CDR3 consists of 13 residues. The CDR3 DNA follows: TGTGCCAGCAGGCGTCGGGACAGCCATGGCTACACCTTC. Encoded protein: CASRRRDSHGYTF.

This clonotype has just a few counts. V usage is TRBV28 and J usage is TRBJ1-6; 7 bases fit TRBD1. Germline-derived CDR1 and CDR2 are MDHEN and SYDVKM. There are 12 residues in the CDR3. V lost 5 bases and J lost 9; bases outside the gene matches: 1. CDR3 coding DNA: TGTGCCAGCAGTACAGGGGTTTCACCCCTCCACTTT. Encoded protein: CASSTGVSPLHF.

The rearrangement joins TRBV29-1 to TRBJ1-2; D is ambiguous. Germline CDR1 SQVTM, CDR2 ANQGSEA. Trimming pared 6 bases from V and 8 bases from J, leaving 22 bases between. The CDR3 contains 14 residues. The DNA of the CDR3 is TGCAGCGTGATTTCCCAGGAGGGCGCAAGGGGCTACACCTTC. The encoded protein is CSVISQEGARGYTF.

The V call is TRBV5-1, the J call TRBJ2-6; possibly TRBD1 for D (6 bases). Germline CDR1 reads SGHRS; CDR2 reads YFSETQ. Between the trimmed V and J ends, which lost 0 bases and 0 bases, there was a span of 16 bases. The CDR3 is made up of 19 amino acids. In nucleotides, the CDR3 is TGCGCCAGCAGCTTGGCGGGAACAGGGCAGGGCTCTGGGGCCAACGTCCTGACTTTC. This sequence encodes CASSLAGTGQGSGANVLTF.

This clonotype was observed a handful of times. The gene calls are TRBV5-1 and TRBJ1-4, with TRBD1 matching over 9 bases. Germline trimming cut 7 bases from V and 4 bases from J; bases unmatched to any gene: 14. CDR3 length: 17 residues. Germline CDR1 reads SGHRS; CDR2 reads YFSETQ. As DNA, the CDR3 is TGCGCCAGCCGATTAATGGGACAGGGCTCGGGTAATGAAAAACTGTTTTTT. Its protein product is CASRLMGQGSGNEKLFF.

The chain combines TRBV24-1 with TRBJ2-1; the D gene could be TRBD1 or TRBD2 (5 bases each). Trimming pared 5 bases from V and 6 bases from J, leaving 13 bases between. This CDR3 region has 14 residues. Germline V gene lookup returns CDR1 KGHDR and CDR2 SFDVKD. CDR3 in DNA: TGTGCCACCAGTGGGACAACTAGGATCAATGAGCAGTTCTTC. Its protein is CATSGTTRINEQFF.